Each of the 26 T cell receptor beta chains below was sequenced from the same sample in a study of CD8 T cells in ankylosing spondylitis. TCRdb called the 5' RACE reads again in MiXCR, with one record for every CDR3 protein. Of 130,000 or so distinct CDR3 sequences listed, 7% are singletons. The sample comprised blood, either unsorted or a sorted T cell fraction (not recorded which). Receptors were obtained from a male donor with ankylosing spondylitis or in good health (not recorded which).

This clonotype was counted at least ten times. This chain uses TRBV3-1 with TRBJ1-1; D is undetermined. With 1 base removed from V and 4 bases from J, the gap between germline ends came to 10 bases. Germline V gives CDR1 LGHDT, CDR2 YNNKEL (reference sequence). There are 14 residues in the CDR3. The CDR3 spells CASSQGTSVTEAFF. CDR3 bases: TGTGCCAGCAGCCAAGGAACCTCCGTCACTGAAGCTTTCTTT.

This clonotype has a count of ten or more. The gene calls are TRBV5-1 and TRBJ2-3; D might be TRBD1 (5 bases). There are 14 residues in the CDR3. Per the germline V gene, CDR1 is SGHRS and CDR2 is YFSETQ. Trimming left V 7 bases short and J 3 bases short, with 15 bases between. The CDR3 loop is CASSVAGPTDTQYF. CDR3 nucleotides: TGCGCCAGCTCCGTCGCAGGGCCTACAGATACGCAGTATTTT.

This clonotype was found many times. The V gene is TRBV7-2, the J gene TRBJ1-5; D unclear. The V end was cut by 1 base, the J end by 0 bases, with 7 bases between. Germline V gene lookup returns CDR1 SGHTA and CDR2 FQGNSA. CDR3 length: 15 residues. CDR3 DNA: TGTGCCAGCAGCTTAGGGACGCCTAGCAATCAGCCCCAGCATTTT. Its translation is CASSLGTPSNQPQHF.

Many counts were recorded for this clonotype. The chain combines TRBV24-1 with TRBJ2-1; weak D call: TRBD2 (5 bases). The V and J ends lost 7 bases and 1 base respectively, with 16 bases between them. The CDR3 length is 16 residues. CDR1 is KGHDR and CDR2 is SFDVKD in the germline V gene. The CDR3, as DNA: TGTGCCACCAGCGGGATGCAAGTGGGGTCCTACAATGAGCAGTTCTTC. Translation: CATSGMQVGSYNEQFF.

This clonotype showed up many times. This CDR3 is CASSLGLSYEQYF. Here the CDR3 DNA reads TGTGCCAGCAGCCTGGGACTCTCCTACGAGCAGTACTTC. This chain links TRBV7-2 with TRBJ2-7, with D perhaps matching TRBD2 (6 bases). Germline loops: CDR1 SGHTA, CDR2 FQGNSA. CDR3 size: 13 residues. Trimming removed 5 bases at V and 0 bases at J, with 8 bases between. The full variable domain, in which reference TRBV7-2 and TRBJ2-7 provide the parts outside the CDR3, is GAGVSQSPSNKVTEKGKDVELRCDPISGHTALYWYRQSLGQGLEFLIYFQGNSAPDKSGLPSDRFSAERTGGSVSTLTIQRTQQEDSAVYLCASSLGLSYEQYFGPGTRLTVT.

This clonotype has ten or more counts. The chain joins TRBV15 to TRBJ2-3; D may correspond to TRBD1 or TRBD2 (5 bases each). CDR1 is LNHNV and CDR2 is YYDKDF in the germline V gene (reference sequence). The CDR3 has 17 amino acids. With 6 bases removed from V and 0 bases from J, the gap between germline ends came to 19 bases. The CDR3 DNA is TGTGCCACCAGTAACGGGGCTCGAAGCCCTAGCACAGATACGCAGTATTTT. Its protein product is CATSNGARSPSTDTQYF.

This clonotype was picked up many times. The chain links TRBV29-1 to TRBJ1-1, with unresolved D. Trimming pared 3 bases from V and 4 bases from J, leaving 6 bases between. Germline V CDR1 and CDR2: SQVTM, ANQGSEA. The CDR3 has 11 amino acids. CDR3 residues: CSVDRGTEAFF. CDR3 nucleotide sequence: TGCAGCGTTGACAGAGGCACTGAAGCTTTCTTT.

There are many counts of this clonotype. This chain uses TRBV7-8 with TRBJ1-1; 9 bases align to TRBD1. Per the germline V gene, CDR1 is SGHVS and CDR2 is FQNEAQ. V trimming: 5 bases; J trimming: 6 bases; junction bases outside the gene matches: 10. The CDR3 is made up of 15 amino acids. This CDR3 reads CASSLRDRDGPEAFF. Written as DNA, the CDR3 is TGTGCCAGCAGCCTACGGGACAGGGATGGCCCTGAAGCTTTCTTT.

This clonotype has a count of ten or more. The J gene is TRBJ2-3, the V gene TRBV12-3 or TRBV12-4; D is unclear. V gave up 5 bases and J gave up 2 bases, with 11 bases separating them. This CDR3 has 14 amino acids. The CDR3 region is CASSLYVATDTQYF. CDR3 coding DNA: TGTGCCAGCAGTCTGTACGTTGCCACAGATACGCAGTATTTT.

This clonotype was seen many times. V usage is TRBV27 and J usage is TRBJ2-7; tentative D call: TRBD1 (6 bases). Trimming removed 3 bases from V and 4 bases from J, with 10 bases in between. Germline lookup yields CDR1 MNHEY and CDR2 SMNVEV (reference sequence). CDR3 size: 13 residues. This chain's CDR3 is CASSFGRGYEQYF. CDR3 DNA sequence: TGTGCCAGCAGTTTCGGCAGGGGATACGAGCAGTACTTC.

This clonotype was counted many times. The chain combines TRBV11-1 with TRBJ2-1; 15 bases agree with TRBD2. The V gene's germline CDR1 is SGHAT and CDR2 FQDESV (reference sequence). CDR3 length: 20 residues. The junction had 14 bases not matched to a gene; V was cut back by 1 base and J by 7 bases. The CDR3 is CASSLVAWTSGRVAGNEQFF. DNA of the CDR3: TGTGCCAGCAGCTTAGTTGCTTGGACTAGCGGGAGGGTGGCCGGAAATGAGCAGTTCTTC.

This clonotype has at least ten counts. The J gene is TRBJ2-1, the V gene TRBV5-1; the match to TRBD1 covers 9 bases. The CDR3 contains 14 residues. Germline V CDR1 and CDR2: SGHRS, YFSETQ. Trimming cost V 4 bases and J 8 bases; bases outside gene matches: 7. CDR3 protein: CASSLGQGNDEQFF. CDR3 DNA: TGCGCCAGCAGCCTGGGACAGGGAAACGATGAGCAGTTCTTC. The full variable domain, its missing parts supplied by reference TRBV5-1 and TRBJ2-1, is KAGVTQTPRYLIKTRGQQVTLSCSPISGHRSVSWYQQTPGQGLQFLFEYFSETQRNKGNFPGRFSGRQFSNSRSEMNVSTLELGDSALYLCASSLGQGNDEQFFGPGTRLTVL.

This clonotype was recorded at least ten times. CDR3: CASSQGIWDRNEQFF. The DNA for the CDR3 is TGCGCCAGCAGCCAAGGTATCTGGGACCGCAATGAGCAGTTCTTC. This chain connects TRBV4-3 to TRBJ2-1; TRBD1 or TRBD2 may be the D gene (5 bases each). The CDR3 is 15 amino acids. Between the trimmed V and J ends, which lost 1 base and 6 bases, there was a span of 13 bases. Per germline, CDR1 LGHNA and CDR2 YSLEER.

This clonotype was seen at least ten times. The V and J genes are TRBV6-2 or TRBV6-3 and TRBJ2-1, with 8 bases aligning to TRBD2. The CDR3 runs to 16 residues. After removal of 6 bases from V and 7 bases from J, the junction contained 14 bases not matched to a gene. Germline V lookup: CDR1 MNHEY, CDR2 SVGEGT. The CDR3, as DNA: TGTGCCAGCAGCTTTGGAGGACTAGCCCTAGGTAATGAGCAGTTCTTC. Encoded protein: CASSFGGLALGNEQFF.

This clonotype was picked up many times. The chain carries TRBV30 and TRBJ2-5; either TRBD1 or TRBD2 may fit D (6 bases each). Germline assignment: CDR1 GTSNPN and CDR2 SVGIG (reference sequence). The V and J ends lost 4 bases and 4 bases respectively, with 10 bases between them. CDR3 length: 12 amino acids. The CDR3 region is CAWKQGGETQYF. CDR3 coding DNA: TGTGCCTGGAAACAGGGAGGAGAGACCCAGTACTTC.

Ten or more counts support this clonotype. CDR3 amino acids: CSVDIGPNRDTGELFF. Written as DNA, the CDR3 is TGCAGCGTTGATATAGGCCCCAATCGGGACACCGGGGAGCTGTTTTTT. The chain recombines TRBV29-1 with TRBJ2-2; D is unresolved. V was cut by 3 bases and J by 3 bases, with 17 bases left in between. This CDR3 has 16 amino acids. CDR1 and CDR2 from the germline V gene are SQVTM and ANQGSEA.

This clonotype was counted many times. The chain carries TRBV11-2 and TRBJ2-5, with TRBD2 identical over 15 bases. This CDR3 has 17 amino acids. Germline CDR1 is SGHAT and CDR2 is FQNNGV. J lost 6 bases, V lost 1 base, and 6 bases had no gene match. The DNA of the CDR3 is TGTGCCAGCAGCTTAGGGACTAGCGGGGGGGGTGGGCAGACCCAGTACTTC. Its translation is CASSLGTSGGGGQTQYF.

V usage is TRBV7-9 and J usage is TRBJ2-7; D is possibly TRBD1 or TRBD2 (5 bases each). The CDR3 length is 14 residues. The V end was cut by 1 base, the J end by 3 bases, with 10 bases between. CDR1 is SEHNR, CDR2 FQNEAQ, per germline (reference sequence). In DNA form, the CDR3 reads TGTGCCAGCAGCTTAGGCCGGGACGTCTACGAGCAGTACTTC. Translated: CASSLGRDVYEQYF.

This clonotype was detected many times. The CDR3 DNA follows: TGTGCCAGCAGTTTAGAGGGACCCTCCTACGAGCAGTACTTC. Amino acid sequence: CASSLEGPSYEQYF. This chain connects TRBV12-3 or TRBV12-4 to TRBJ2-7; D may match TRBD1 or TRBD2 (5 bases each). V was cut by 1 base and J by 0 bases, with 7 bases left in between. This CDR3 spans 14 amino acids.

This clonotype has ten or more counts. The chain joins TRBV6-1 to TRBJ2-7; 9 bases agree with TRBD1. Germline V CDR1 and CDR2: MNHNS, SASEGT. The CDR3 contains 14 residues. J was trimmed by 5 bases and V by 6 bases; bases with no gene match: 8. The CDR3 loop is CASRPGQGLDEQYF. The CDR3 DNA reads as TGTGCCAGCAGACCGGGACAGGGCTTGGACGAGCAGTACTTC.

In its sample, this clonotype was seen many times. The V and J genes are TRBV25-1 and TRBJ1-1; no definite D call. The CDR3 length is 16 residues. CDR1 and CDR2 from the germline V gene are MGHDK and SYGVNS. With 2 bases removed from V and 1 base from J, the gap between germline ends came to 14 bases. The CDR3 coding sequence is TGTGCCAGCAGTGAAATGGTAGGGCTCAAGAACACTGAAGCTTTCTTT. The encoded protein is CASSEMVGLKNTEAFF.

This clonotype came up many times. The V gene is TRBV27, the J gene TRBJ2-7; 10 bases are shared with TRBD1. Germline V lookup: CDR1 MNHEY, CDR2 SMNVEV (reference sequence). Trimming at V came to 5 bases and at J to 4 bases, leaving 11 bases not matched to a gene. The CDR3 is made up of 16 amino acids. The CDR3 DNA reads as TGTGCCAGCAGTAGCGCCGGGACAGGGGTACGTTACGAGCAGTACTTC. Its translation: CASSSAGTGVRYEQYF.

This clonotype was seen ten or more times. The CDR3 nucleotides read TGTGCCAGCAGCTTGGTAATACGCACAGATACGCAGTATTTT. The encoded protein is CASSLVIRTDTQYF. The J gene is TRBJ2-3, the V gene TRBV5-6; D uncertain. This CDR3 comprises 14 residues. With 0 bases removed from V and 1 base from J, the gap between germline ends came to 6 bases. The V gene's germline CDR1 is SGHDT and CDR2 YYEEEE.

This clonotype showed up many times. The chain has TRBV2 and TRBJ2-1, with D possibly being TRBD2 (6 bases). V was pared by 5 bases and J by 8 bases, with 19 bases between. Germline CDR1 is SNHLY and CDR2 is FYNNEI. The CDR3 sequence is 15 residues long. The CDR3 bases are TGTGCCAGCAGTCAAAGCCTAGCGAGAGCCGATGAGCAGTTCTTC. Its protein is CASSQSLARADEQFF.

The V call is TRBV20-1, the J call TRBJ1-1; D perhaps matches TRBD1 (5 bases). Trimming stripped 6 bases from V and 2 bases from J, with 19 bases between. The CDR3 contains 15 residues. Germline V CDR1 and CDR2: DFQATT, SNEGSKA (reference sequence). CDR3 loop: CSAPSRGQRNTEAFF. The CDR3 DNA reads as TGCAGTGCACCCTCCCGGGGCCAAAGAAACACTGAAGCTTTCTTT.

This clonotype was recorded at least ten times. The V and J genes are TRBV20-1 and TRBJ2-6; D ambiguous. CDR3 length: 13 amino acids. V was shortened by 3 bases and J by 2 bases, with 5 bases between the two germline ends. The germline V gene has CDR1 DFQATT and CDR2 SNEGSKA (reference sequence). DNA for the CDR3: TGCAGTGCTAGCGTTGCTGGGGCCAACGTCCTGACTTTC. This codes for CSASVAGANVLTF.